The source of this T cell receptor beta chain is a study of T-cell memory formation after mild COVID-19. Study outcomes and limitations: The study found contracting CD4+ clones mainly in CM and EM and contracting CD8+ clones in EMRA. While clones contracting from day 15 to 85 were balanced between CD4 and CD8, later expanders leaned CD4+.

This clonotype occurred a few times. Antigen specificity is unknown. TCRdb re-called the 5' RACE reads through MiXCR, storing one row per CDR3 protein. The sample lists just over 400,000 distinct CDR3 sequences; less than 25% were seen once. The CDR3 loop spans 14 amino acids. The J segment lost 3 bases and the V segment lost 5 bases, leaving 4 bases of the junction unmatched. In germline, CDR1 is MGHDK, CDR2 SYGVNS. The origin of this receptor is an adult woman who had mild COVID-19 (a few samples of this study predate the infection). Cell type and time point are not known. The J gene is TRBJ2-1, the V gene TRBV25-1; TRBD1 matches 7 bases. The specimen was PBMCs or a T cell subset sorted from them (not recorded which). Written as DNA, the CDR3 is TGTGCCAGCAGTAGACAGGGTGACTACAATGAGCAGTTCTTC. Its protein product is CASSRQGDYNEQFF.